Below are 10 T cell receptor beta chains sequenced from a single sample in a study of cytomegalovirus exposure and HLA in healthy donors. The table came from immunoSEQ multiplex PCR; TCRdb's copy has only in-frame clones and leaves some out. The sample has around 190,000 clones, around 86% seen once; the top ten hold over 1.1%. Material: PBMCs. The receptors were sampled from a woman aged 18-30 years in good health and CMV-seronegative.

The chain is built from TRBV5-1 and TRBJ1-1; D is unresolved. V lost 0 bases and J lost 6, with 12 bases in between. Germline assignment: CDR1 SGHRS and CDR2 YFSETQ. The length of the CDR3 is 14 residues. The CDR3 loop reads CASSLGSPGSEAFF. As DNA, the CDR3 is TGCGCCAGCAGCTTGGGATCCCCCGGGTCTGAAGCTTTCTTT.

J is TRBJ1-2 and V is TRBV12-5; D remains ambiguous. Germline values: CDR1 LGHNT, CDR2 FRNRAP. This CDR3 has 16 residues. V was trimmed by 0 bases and J by 4 bases, leaving 15 bases between them. For the CDR3, the DNA is TGTGCTAGTGGTTTGGTACTAGACACCCCGAGCTATGGCTACACCTTC. Amino acids: CASGLVLDTPSYGYTF.

J is TRBJ1-2 and V is TRBV6-1; D call uncertain. Germline-derived CDR1 and CDR2 are MNHNS and SASEGT. The CDR3 is made up of 12 amino acids. V was clipped by 4 bases and J by 4 bases, with 7 bases between them. CDR3 sequence (DNA): TGTGCCAGCAGTGCGGTCACCTATGGCTACACCTTC. Its protein product is CASSAVTYGYTF.

The chain is built from TRBV7-9 and TRBJ1-5; D is unclear. The germline V and J ends were trimmed by 1 base and 9 bases, with 13 bases remaining between them. The CDR3 has 14 residues. Germline V gene lookup returns CDR1 SEHNR and CDR2 FQNEAQ (reference sequence). The DNA for the CDR3 is TGTGCCAGCAGCTTAGGGCAAATGTCGTGGCCCCAGCATTTT. It is translated as CASSLGQMSWPQHF.

This chain links TRBV29-1 with TRBJ2-3; 8 bases map to TRBD2. The ends lost 6 bases at V and 2 bases at J; junction bases unmatched: 7. The CDR3 consists of 14 residues. Germline loops: CDR1 SQVTM, CDR2 ANQGSEA. The CDR3 DNA is TGCAGCGTCGAATTAGCGGGGTACACAGATACGCAGTATTTT. Encoded protein: CSVELAGYTDTQYF.

This rearrangement joins TRBV29-1 to TRBJ2-5, with 7 bases fitting TRBD1. Germline CDR1 reads SQVTM; CDR2 reads ANQGSEA. Trimming cost V 6 bases and J 3 bases; bases outside gene matches: 10. The CDR3 consists of 14 residues. The DNA of the CDR3 is TGCAGCGTGAGACAGGGAGAAAGAAAAGAGACCCAGTACTTC. Protein: CSVRQGERKETQYF.

V usage is TRBV25-1 and J usage is TRBJ1-2, with 7 bases aligning to TRBD1. J was trimmed by 6 bases and V by 6 bases; bases with no gene match: 7. The CDR3 is 13 residues long. Germline lookup yields CDR1 MGHDK and CDR2 SYGVNS. CDR3 sequence reads: CASSKTGPDGYTF. The CDR3 DNA follows: TGTGCCAGCAGCAAGACAGGGCCCGATGGCTACACCTTC.

This sequence joins TRBV13 and TRBJ1-1, with 10 positions matching TRBD1. V shed 5 bases and J 4 bases; nucleotides not matched to a gene: 7. This CDR3 comprises 15 residues. Germline V gene data show CDR1 as PRHDT and CDR2 as FYEKMQ (reference sequence). The DNA of the CDR3 is TGTGCCAGCAGCCATCTCCGGGACAGGGGCACTGAAGCTTTCTTT. Amino acid sequence: CASSHLRDRGTEAFF.

The J gene is TRBJ2-4, the V gene TRBV11-2, with TRBD1 matching 7 bases. CDR1 is SGHAT and CDR2 is FQNNGV in the germline V gene. V trimming: 4 bases; J trimming: 0 bases; junction bases outside the gene matches: 9. The CDR3 totals 17 residues. The CDR3 nucleotides are TGTGCCAGCAGCTGGGACAGCCTCCCTTTAGCCAAAAACATTCAGTACTTC. Amino acids: CASSWDSLPLAKNIQYF. The entire variable domain, with the rest obtained from reference TRBV11-2 and TRBJ2-4, is as follows: EAGVAQSPRYKIIEKRQSVAFWCNPISGHATLYWYQQILGQGPKLLIQFQNNGVVDDSQLPKDRFSAERLKGVDSTLKIQPAKLEDSAVYLCASSWDSLPLAKNIQYFGAGTRLSVL.

The count of this clone is one. This rearrangement joins TRBV30 to TRBJ1-1, with TRBD1 identical over 7 bases. Per the germline V gene, CDR1 is GTSNPN and CDR2 is SVGIG (reference sequence). The CDR3 runs 13 residues. V was pared by 0 bases and J by 10 bases, with 8 bases of the junction left unmatched. Written as DNA, the CDR3 is TGTGCCTGGAGTGTTGACGAGACAGGGCTAGCTTTCTTT. Its protein product is CAWSVDETGLAFF.